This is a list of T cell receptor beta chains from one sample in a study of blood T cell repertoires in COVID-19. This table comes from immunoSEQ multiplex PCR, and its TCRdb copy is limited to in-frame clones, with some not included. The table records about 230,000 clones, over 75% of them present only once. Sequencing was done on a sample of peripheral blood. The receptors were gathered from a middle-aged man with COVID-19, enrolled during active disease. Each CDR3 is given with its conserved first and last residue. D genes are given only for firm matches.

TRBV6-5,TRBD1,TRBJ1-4,CASSRTGGEKLFF
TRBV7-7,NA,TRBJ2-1,CASSPRASGPGTYNEQFF
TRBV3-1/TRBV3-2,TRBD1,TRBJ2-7,CASSLTGTVYEQYF
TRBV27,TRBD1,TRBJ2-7,CASSSSGTGRYEQYF
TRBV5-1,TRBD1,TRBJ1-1,CASSSAPGTGDAEAFF
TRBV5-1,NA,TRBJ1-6,CASSLGTLNSPLHF
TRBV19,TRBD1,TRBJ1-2,CASSPTGGWGYTF
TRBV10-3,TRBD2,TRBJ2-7,CAISDVSRGLVSYEQYF
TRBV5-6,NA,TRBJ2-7,CASSLDSGSGLIGEQYF
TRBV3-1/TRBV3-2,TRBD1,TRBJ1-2,CASSRQGNYGYTF
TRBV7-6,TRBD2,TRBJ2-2,CASSGIGLAGGRTQAGELFF
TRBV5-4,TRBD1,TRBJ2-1,CASSPPGDRAYNEQFF
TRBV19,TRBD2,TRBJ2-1,CASSLSRLAGDPSYNEQFF
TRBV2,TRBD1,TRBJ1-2,CASSLQGALIGGYTF
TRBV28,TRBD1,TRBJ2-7,CASSVSGTGHYEQYF
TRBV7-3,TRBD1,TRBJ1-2,CASSSEGQGYGYTF
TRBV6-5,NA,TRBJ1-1,CASSATLQGSGFF
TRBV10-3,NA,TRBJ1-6,CAISEATVLPLHF
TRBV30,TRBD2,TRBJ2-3,CAWGHLAGEADTQYF
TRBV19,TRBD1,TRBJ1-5,CASSTSETGGVQPQHF
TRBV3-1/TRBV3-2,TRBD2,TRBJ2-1,CASSRMILAGGFNEQFF
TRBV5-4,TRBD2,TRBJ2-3,CASSPGLAGGPGDTQYF
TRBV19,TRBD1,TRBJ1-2,CASGQVGYTF
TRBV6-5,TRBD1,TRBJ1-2,CASTKDRRDYGYTF
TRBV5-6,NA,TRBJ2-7,CASSFLREQYF
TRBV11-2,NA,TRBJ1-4,CASSKGVTNEKLFF
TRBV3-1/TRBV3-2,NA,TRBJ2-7,CASSNQVPFYEQYF
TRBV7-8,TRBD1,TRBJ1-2,CASSRQGSGYTF
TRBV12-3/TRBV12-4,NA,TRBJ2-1,CASSFRGNEQFF